Listed below are T cell receptor beta chains from one sample, sequenced in a study of blood T cell repertoires in COVID-19. Profiled with immunoSEQ multiplex PCR; TCRdb holds only in-frame clones, not every one. Of about 320,000 clones in the sample, around 85% were seen once. The sample consisted of peripheral blood. The receptor set was obtained from a human donor in a cohort sampled during active COVID-19. Each CDR3 is given with its conserved first and last residue. Fields, in order: V gene, clone size, J gene, D gene, CDR3 DNA, CDR3 protein. D genes are given only for firm matches. A row's size may be missing; if present it is once, few, many or a size class.

V: TRBV4-1
size: NA
J: TRBJ1-2
D: NA
DNA: TGCGCCAGCAGCCAAGAGCGGATGGGCTACACCTTC
CDR3: CASSQERMGYTF

V: TRBV9
size: NA
J: TRBJ2-1
D: TRBD1
DNA: TGTGCCAGCAGCCCGGGACAGGGTTGGCGGGTCAATGAGCAGTTCTTC
CDR3: CASSPGQGWRVNEQFF

V: TRBV6-5
size: NA
J: TRBJ1-3
D: NA
DNA: TGTGCCAGCATTCCAACTATCTCTGGAAACACCATATATTTT
CDR3: CASIPTISGNTIYF

V: TRBV12-5
size: NA
J: TRBJ2-7
D: TRBD2
DNA: TGTGCTAGTGGTTCGCGGACTAGCGGGGGTTACGAGCAGTACTTC
CDR3: CASGSRTSGGYEQYF

V: TRBV3-1/TRBV3-2
size: NA
J: TRBJ1-4
D: NA
DNA: TGTGCCAGCAGCCACCCCCATGGGGCTCCGGCTGAAAAACTGTTTTTT
CDR3: CASSHPHGAPAEKLFF

V: TRBV27
size: NA
J: TRBJ1-2
D: NA
DNA: TGTGCCAGCAGGCCACTAGTGGGGGAGGGAGGCTACACCTTC
CDR3: CASRPLVGEGGYTF

V: TRBV24-1
size: NA
J: TRBJ2-1
D: NA
DNA: TGTGCCACCAGTGATTTGCGACAGTCATACAATGAGCAGTTCTTC
CDR3: CATSDLRQSYNEQFF

V: TRBV15
size: NA
J: TRBJ2-1
D: NA
DNA: TGTGCCACCCCCCCCTCCAATGAGCAGTTCTTC
CDR3: CATPPSNEQFF

V: TRBV10-3
size: NA
J: TRBJ1-5
D: TRBD1
DNA: TGTGCCATCAGTGATCAGGGGGCGAATCAGCCCCAGCATTTT
CDR3: CAISDQGANQPQHF

V: TRBV18
size: NA
J: TRBJ1-5
D: TRBD1
DNA: TGTGCCAGCTCACCCGAGGAAGGGGGCATTCAGCCCCAGCATTTT
CDR3: CASSPEEGGIQPQHF

V: TRBV5-1
size: NA
J: TRBJ2-3
D: NA
DNA: TGCGCCAGCAGCTTCCTCACAGCTACCACAGATACGCAGTATTTT
CDR3: CASSFLTATTDTQYF

V: TRBV5-1
size: NA
J: TRBJ2-7
D: TRBD1
DNA: TGCGCCAGCAGCCTCGACAGGGCCAGCGAGCAGTACTTC
CDR3: CASSLDRASEQYF

V: TRBV5-4
size: NA
J: TRBJ2-6
D: NA
DNA: TGTGCCAGCAGCTCCACGGGGGAGGCCAACGTCCTGACTTTC
CDR3: CASSSTGEANVLTF

V: TRBV27
size: NA
J: TRBJ1-5
D: NA
DNA: TGTGCCAGCCGGACTCTGGGTAGCAATCAGCCCCAGCATTTT
CDR3: CASRTLGSNQPQHF

V: TRBV30
size: once
J: TRBJ2-7
D: NA
DNA: TGTGCCTGGAGTCGAAACAAAAACTACGAGCAGTACTTC
CDR3: CAWSRNKNYEQYF

V: TRBV24-1
size: NA
J: TRBJ2-6
D: NA
DNA: TGTGCCACCAGTGATTTGTCTAAAGGGGACTCTGGGGCCAACGTCCTGACTTTC
CDR3: CATSDLSKGDSGANVLTF

V: TRBV5-1
size: NA
J: TRBJ1-5
D: TRBD1
DNA: TGCGCCAGCAGCCCCCGACAGGGGCGAGATCAGCCCCAGCATTTT
CDR3: CASSPRQGRDQPQHF

V: TRBV11-3
size: NA
J: TRBJ2-2
D: NA
DNA: TGTGCCAGCAGCTTAGACGGGACCGGGGAGCTGTTTTTT
CDR3: CASSLDGTGELFF

V: TRBV5-1
size: NA
J: TRBJ2-7
D: TRBD2
DNA: TGCGCCAGCAGCTTGGGGACTAGCGGGGGCTCCTACGAGCAGTACTTC
CDR3: CASSLGTSGGSYEQYF

V: TRBV3-1/TRBV3-2
size: NA
J: TRBJ1-2
D: TRBD1
DNA: TGTGCCAGCACCAGGGGGACCACCAATAACTATGGCTACACCTTC
CDR3: CASTRGTTNNYGYTF

V: TRBV30
size: few
J: TRBJ1-3
D: TRBD1
DNA: TGTGCCTCGACAGGGCCGATTGGAAACACCATATATTTT
CDR3: CASTGPIGNTIYF

V: TRBV6-5
size: NA
J: TRBJ2-1
D: TRBD1
DNA: TGTGCCAGCAGCCGCGGACAGGGAACCTACAATGAGCAGTTCTTC
CDR3: CASSRGQGTYNEQFF

V: TRBV7-8
size: NA
J: TRBJ2-1
D: NA
DNA: TGTGCCAGCAGCTCCGTCCGGAGCTCCTACAATGAGCAGTTCTTC
CDR3: CASSSVRSSYNEQFF

V: TRBV7-2
size: NA
J: TRBJ1-1
D: NA
DNA: TGTGCCAGCAGCAGGTACAGGTCGAACACTGAAGCTTTCTTT
CDR3: CASSRYRSNTEAFF

V: TRBV5-3
size: NA
J: TRBJ1-3
D: NA
DNA: TGTGCCAGAAGCCCATGTGGGCGAGGAAACACCATATATTTT
CDR3: CARSPCGRGNTIYF

V: TRBV5-1
size: NA
J: TRBJ1-1
D: TRBD1
DNA: TGCGCCAGCAGCTCCCAGGGGGGCCGCACTGAAGCTTTCTTT
CDR3: CASSSQGGRTEAFF

V: TRBV2
size: NA
J: TRBJ2-1
D: TRBD2
DNA: TGTGCCAGCCGGCGGGGGGGAAACAATGAGCAGTTCTTC
CDR3: CASRRGGNNEQFF